Listed below are T cell receptor beta chains from one sample, sequenced in a study of blood T cells in healthy people across ages. TCRdb re-called the 5' RACE reads through MiXCR, storing one row per CDR3 protein. The table records about 840,000 distinct CDR3 sequences, under 35% of them present only once. The sample was also linked to a second study, of T cells of mothers and their children.

The source material was blood. Receptors originate from a woman in her thirties or forties in good health. Each CDR3 is given with its conserved first and last residue. D genes are given only for firm matches. The listing skips clone size in some rows; elsewhere it reads once, few, many or a size class.

.	TRBV20-1	.	TRBJ2-7	CCRHEQYF	TGCTGCCGCCACGAGCAGTACTTC
TRBD1	TRBV11-2	few	TRBJ1-5	CASSLEGQGAGPQHF	TGTGCCAGCAGCTTAGAAGGACAGGGCGCTGGGCCCCAGCATTTT
.	TRBV29-1	.	TRBJ1-2	CSGPSGGANYGYTF	TGCAGCGGCCCGTCGGGCGGGGCTAACTATGGCTACACCTTC
.	TRBV12-3/TRBV12-4	.	TRBJ2-3	CASSLRHTDTQYF	TGTGCCAGCAGTTTGCGGCACACAGATACGCAGTATTTT
TRBD1	TRBV11-2	many	TRBJ1-4	CASSIAGTGGEKLFF	TGTGCCAGCAGCATCGCCGGGACAGGGGGGGAAAAACTGTTTTTT
TRBD1	TRBV13	few	TRBJ1-2	CASSIQGQGTYGYTF	TGTGCCAGCAGCATCCAAGGACAGGGGACCTATGGCTACACCTTC
.	TRBV5-6	few	TRBJ1-1	CASSPYQINTEAFF	TGTGCCAGCAGCCCGTATCAGATAAACACTGAAGCTTTCTTT
.	TRBV4-3	.	TRBJ2-1	CASSRGLPDLSYNEQFF	TGCGCCAGCAGCAGAGGGTTACCAGACCTCTCCTACAATGAGCAGTTCTTC
.	TRBV7-2	.	TRBJ1-4	CASSLTLGMAKLFF	TGTGCCAGCAGCTTGACCCTCGGGATGGCAAAACTGTTTTTT
TRBD1	TRBV5-1	many	TRBJ2-5	CASSSTGAEETQYF	TGCGCCAGCAGCTCAACAGGGGCGGAAGAGACCCAGTACTTC
.	TRBV30	.	TRBJ2-2	CAWRLMTGELFF	TGTGCCTGGAGACTCATGACCGGGGAGCTGTTTTTT
.	TRBV12-3/TRBV12-4	once	TRBJ2-5	CASSFDNPQETQYF	TGTGCCAGCAGTTTCGATAACCCCCAAGAGACCCAGTACTTC
.	TRBV20-1	.	TRBJ1-1	CSGLNTEAFF	TGCAGTGGACTGAACACTGAAGCTTTCTTT
TRBD2	TRBV7-8	few	TRBJ2-3	CASSLRLAGGADTQYF	TGTGCCAGCAGCTTACGACTAGCGGGGGGGGCAGATACGCAGTATTTT
TRBD2	TRBV24-1	few	TRBJ2-5	CATSDPRGETQYF	TGTGCCACCAGTGACCCGCGGGGGGAGACCCAGTACTTC
TRBD1	TRBV15	.	TRBJ1-3	CATSRDRSLRTGGNTIYF	TGTGCCACCAGCAGAGATCGAAGTCTCAGGACAGGGGGAAACACCATATATTTT
.	TRBV27	few	TRBJ2-7	CASSRTQGKGYEQYF	TGTGCCAGCAGCCGTACTCAGGGGAAGGGCTACGAGCAGTACTTC
TRBD2	TRBV28	.	TRBJ2-7	CASSPPGLALKALSEQYF	TGTGCCAGCAGTCCTCCGGGACTAGCCCTAAAGGCCTTGAGCGAGCAGTACTTC
TRBD2	TRBV20-1	many	TRBJ2-1	CSATTGLAGKYEQFF	TGCAGTGCTACTACCGGACTAGCGGGGAAGTATGAGCAGTTCTTC
.	TRBV12-3/TRBV12-4	.	TRBJ1-1	CASTIGRDSVTEAFF	TGTGCCAGCACCATAGGGAGGGACTCGGTAACTGAAGCTTTCTTT
TRBD1	TRBV28	.	TRBJ2-3	CASSRSGTGTDTQYF	TGTGCCAGCAGTAGATCCGGGACAGGGACAGATACGCAGTATTTT
.	TRBV5-1	once	TRBJ1-5	CASSPNGDSFQPRHF	TGCGCCAGCAGCCCCAACGGGGACTCTTTCCAGCCCCGGCATTTT
TRBD1	TRBV28	few	TRBJ1-2	CASRIGTGVYGYTF	TGTGCCAGCAGGATCGGGACAGGGGTCTATGGCTACACCTTC
.	TRBV19	.	TRBJ1-1	CASSIAGGPDTEAFF	TGTGCCAGTAGTATAGCGGGGGGGCCCGACACTGAAGCTTTCTTT
.	TRBV3-1	once	TRBJ2-1	CASSQGDTGQFF	TGTGCCAGCAGCCAAGGGGATACTGGGCAGTTCTTC
TRBD2	TRBV20-1	many	TRBJ2-5	CSAHVALALQTQYF	TGCAGTGCCCACGTCGCACTAGCGTTGCAGACCCAGTACTTC
TRBD2	TRBV28	.	TRBJ2-3	CASTHSWKTSGGGTQYF	TGTGCCAGCACCCACTCGTGGAAAACTAGCGGGGGGGGGACGCAGTATTTT
.	TRBV7-2	many	TRBJ2-7	CASSPTGNLHSYEQYF	TGTGCCAGCAGCCCTACAGGAAACCTACACTCCTACGAGCAGTACTTC
.	TRBV3-1	.	TRBJ1-1	CASSQYAKGTEAFF	TGTGCCAGCAGCCAATACGCAAAGGGCACTGAAGCTTTCTTT
.	TRBV20-1	few	TRBJ1-1	CSAWLGTEAFF	TGCAGTGCCTGGCTGGGCACTGAAGCTTTCTTT
.	TRBV9	few	TRBJ2-5	CASSVGGGRGETQYF	TGTGCCAGCAGCGTAGGTGGGGGGAGAGGAGAGACCCAGTACTTC
.	TRBV7-2	.	TRBJ2-7	CASNISTYYEQYF	TGTGCCAGCAACATCTCGACATACTACGAGCAGTACTTC
.	TRBV5-1	.	TRBJ2-7	CAGSFGTGTYEQYF	TGCGCCGGCAGCTTTGGGACGGGGACCTACGAGCAGTACTTC
TRBD1	TRBV6-1	few	TRBJ2-3	CASSEARGRGRLDTQYF	TGTGCCAGCAGTGAAGCGCGAGGCAGGGGGCGTTTAGATACGCAGTATTTT
TRBD1	TRBV20-1	few	TRBJ1-6	CSATLTGQLSPLHF	TGCAGTGCCACCCTTACGGGACAGCTATCACCCCTCCACTTT
.	TRBV20-1	.	TRBJ1-6	CSARDLSGPNSPLHF	TGCAGTGCTAGAGATTTGTCGGGGCCTAATTCACCCCTCCACTTT
TRBD1	TRBV18	.	TRBJ2-1	CASSPRTGSFYNEQFF	TGTGCCAGCTCACCACGGACAGGGAGTTTTTACAATGAGCAGTTCTTC
.	TRBV5-1	.	TRBJ1-2	CASSYTANYGYTF	TGCGCCAGCAGCTATACAGCTAACTATGGCTACACCTTC
.	TRBV20-1	many	TRBJ2-3	CSARPPRGDTQYF	TGCAGTGCTCGGCCCCCCCGCGGGGATACGCAGTATTTT
.	TRBV14	few	TRBJ2-6	CASTPRISGANVLTF	TGTGCCAGCACCCCTCGGATCTCTGGGGCCAACGTCCTGACTTTC
TRBD2	TRBV19	few	TRBJ2-7	CASSKGKAGERGASYEQYF	TGTGCCAGTAGTAAAGGGAAGGCTGGGGAGCGGGGGGCTTCCTACGAGCAGTACTTC
TRBD2	TRBV7-2	many	TRBJ2-1	CASSRLAGGNNEQFF	TGTGCCAGCAGCCGACTAGCGGGGGGCAACAATGAGCAGTTCTTC
TRBD1	TRBV7-9	few	TRBJ2-1	CASSSPTGAYNEQFF	TGTGCCAGCAGCTCCCCGACAGGGGCCTACAATGAGCAGTTCTTC
TRBD1	TRBV11-2	.	TRBJ1-1	CASSLGTGLNTEAFF	TGTGCCAGCAGCCTAGGGACAGGCCTGAACACTGAAGCTTTCTTT
.	TRBV20-1	.	TRBJ1-5	CSARDKPNQPQHF	TGCAGTGCTAGAGATAAACCCAATCAGCCCCAGCATTTT
TRBD2	TRBV24-1	few	TRBJ2-1	CATSDLGLESLNEQFF	TGTGCCACCAGTGACCTTGGACTAGAGTCTTTAAATGAGCAGTTCTTC